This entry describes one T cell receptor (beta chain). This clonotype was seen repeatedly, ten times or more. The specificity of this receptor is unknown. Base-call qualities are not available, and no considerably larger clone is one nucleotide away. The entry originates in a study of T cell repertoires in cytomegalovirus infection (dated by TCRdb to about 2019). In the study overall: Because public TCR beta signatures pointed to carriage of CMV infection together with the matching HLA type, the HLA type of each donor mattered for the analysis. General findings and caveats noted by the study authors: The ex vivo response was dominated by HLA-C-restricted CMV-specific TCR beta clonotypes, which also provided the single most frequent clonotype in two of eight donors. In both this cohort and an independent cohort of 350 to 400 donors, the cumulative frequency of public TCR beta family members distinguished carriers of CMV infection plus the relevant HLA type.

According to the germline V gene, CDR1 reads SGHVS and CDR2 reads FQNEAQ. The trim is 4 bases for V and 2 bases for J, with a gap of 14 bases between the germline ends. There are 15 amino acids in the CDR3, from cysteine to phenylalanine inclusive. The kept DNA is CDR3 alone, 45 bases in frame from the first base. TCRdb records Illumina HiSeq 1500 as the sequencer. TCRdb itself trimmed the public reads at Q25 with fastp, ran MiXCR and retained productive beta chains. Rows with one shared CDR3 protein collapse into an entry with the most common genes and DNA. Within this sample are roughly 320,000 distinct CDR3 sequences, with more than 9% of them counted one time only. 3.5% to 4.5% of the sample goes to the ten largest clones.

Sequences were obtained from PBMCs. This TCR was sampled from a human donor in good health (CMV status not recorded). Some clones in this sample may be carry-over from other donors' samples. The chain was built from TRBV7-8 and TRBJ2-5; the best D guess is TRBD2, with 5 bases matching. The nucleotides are TGTGCCAGCAGCTCCTTTGGGAGAGATCAAGAGACCCAGTACTTC. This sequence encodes CASSSFGRDQETQYF.